The rows below give T cell receptor beta chains drawn from one sample of a study of T cell repertoires in cytomegalovirus infection. TCRdb recomputed calls from the reads with MiXCR, one row per CDR3 protein. The table shows around 450,000 distinct CDR3 sequences, with roughly a third occurring only once. Material for sequencing was PBMCs. The source is a human donor in good health (CMV status not recorded). Some clones in this sample may be carry-over from other donors' samples. Both conserved end residues are part of each CDR3. D genes are given only for firm matches. Rows give clone size only sometimes, using once, few, many, or a class for an expanded clone.

few | TRBJ1-2 | NA | 14 | TRBV2 | TGTGCCAGCATCACGTCCAGGGAGAGCTATGGCTACACCTTC | CASITSRESYGYTF
NA | TRBJ1-2 | TRBD1 | 15 | TRBV4-2 | TGTGCCAGCAGCCAAGATGAAGACAGGGAGTATGGCTACACCTTC | CASSQDEDREYGYTF
NA | TRBJ2-6 | NA | 18 | TRBV6-5 | TGTGCCAGCAGGATACAGGGAGCCCTCCACTCTGGGGCCAACGTCCTGACTTTC | CASRIQGALHSGANVLTF
few | TRBJ1-6 | NA | 13 | TRBV6-5 | TGTGCCAGCAGTTACTCGATGGGGGGTCCCCTCCACTTT | CASSYSMGGPLHF
many | TRBJ2-5 | NA | 14 | TRBV7-7 | TGTGCCAGCAGCGTCCTCAGGGGAGAGGGGACCCAGTACTTC | CASSVLRGEGTQYF
NA | TRBJ1-2 | NA | 11 | TRBV29-1 | TGCAGCGTTGTTTCAAACTATGGCTACACCTTC | CSVVSNYGYTF
few | TRBJ2-2 | TRBD2 | 16 | TRBV7-9 | TGTGCCAGCAGATATTCTCCGGGACTAGCGGCCGGGGAGCTGTTTTTT | CASRYSPGLAAGELFF
NA | TRBJ2-7 | NA | 14 | TRBV5-6 | TGTGCCAGCAGCTTGGACAGAGGCGTCGGCGAGCAGTACTTC | CASSLDRGVGEQYF
many | TRBJ2-2 | NA | 14 | TRBV7-2 | TGTGCCAGCAGGTCGAGGGGGGACACCGGGGAGCTGTTTTTT | CASRSRGDTGELFF
few | TRBJ1-5 | NA | 13 | TRBV12-3/TRBV12-4 | TGTGCCAGCACCAACCAGGGGAATCAGCCCCAGCATTTT | CASTNQGNQPQHF
NA | TRBJ2-1 | NA | 13 | TRBV12-3/TRBV12-4 | TGTGCCAGCAGTTTAAGAGAAGGGGTTGAGCAGTTCTTC | CASSLREGVEQFF
NA | TRBJ1-1 | NA | 14 | TRBV29-1 | TGCAGCGTTGAAGCTAGGTTCGCGAACACTGAAGCTTTCTTT | CSVEARFANTEAFF
NA | TRBJ2-7 | TRBD2 | 15 | TRBV5-6 | TGTGCCAGCAGCTTTTTCCACACTAGCGGGGACGAGCAGTACTTC | CASSFFHTSGDEQYF
NA | TRBJ2-5 | TRBD2 | 17 | TRBV4-1 | TGCGCCAGCAGCCAGCTGGTTACTAGCGAGGGTGCTGAGACCCAGTACTTC | CASSQLVTSEGAETQYF
NA | TRBJ1-2 | NA | 13 | TRBV5-1 | TGCGCCAGCAGCTTGGCACAGGGAGGCGAGTACACCTTC | CASSLAQGGEYTF
NA | TRBJ2-7 | NA | 15 | TRBV27 | TGTGCCAGCAGTTTGATTGGGACGGACAACTACGAGCAGTACTTC | CASSLIGTDNYEQYF
few | TRBJ1-1 | NA | 13 | TRBV12-3/TRBV12-4 | TGTGCCAGCAGCCTAGGCGGCCTTGGGGAAGCTTTCTTT | CASSLGGLGEAFF
few | TRBJ2-2 | TRBD2 | 15 | TRBV19 | TGTGCCAGTAGTAAAATAGCGGGGGCGACCGGGGAGCTGTTTTTT | CASSKIAGATGELFF
few | TRBJ2-7 | NA | 13 | TRBV10-3 | TGTGCCACCGGGCAGGGAGAACCCTACGAGCAGTACTTC | CATGQGEPYEQYF
few | TRBJ1-1 | NA | 13 | TRBV4-3 | TGCGCCAGCAGCCAAGACGGAACCGGTGAAGCTTTCTTT | CASSQDGTGEAFF
many | TRBJ1-1 | NA | 13 | TRBV27 | TGTGCCAGCAGCCCCGTTCCGTTAAAGGAAGCTTTCTTT | CASSPVPLKEAFF
few | TRBJ2-3 | TRBD2 | 15 | TRBV19 | TGTGCCAGTAGTAATCTAGCGGGTCCTCACGATACGCAGTATTTT | CASSNLAGPHDTQYF
once | TRBJ2-7 | NA | 13 | TRBV7-6 | TGTGCCAGCAGCCGGGACAAAACTTACGAGCAGTACTTC | CASSRDKTYEQYF
NA | TRBJ1-4 | NA | 15 | TRBV28 | TGTGCCAGCAGTTTCGACGGGGATCTGAATGAAAAACTGTTTTTT | CASSFDGDLNEKLFF
NA | TRBJ2-1 | NA | 16 | TRBV5-4 | TGTGCCAGCAGCTTGGCGAAACGGGGCGTTTACAATGAGCAGTTCTTC | CASSLAKRGVYNEQFF
few | TRBJ2-2 | NA | 13 | TRBV4-2 | TGTGCCAGCAGCCAAACCGACACCGGGGAGCTGTTTTTT | CASSQTDTGELFF
NA | TRBJ1-2 | TRBD1 | 15 | TRBV7-9 | TGTGCCAGCTGCGCCCCGGGACAGCCAAACTATGGCTACACCTTC | CASCAPGQPNYGYTF
NA | TRBJ2-1 | TRBD2 | 17 | TRBV5-1 | TGCGCCAGCAGCTTGGTCCCGGGACTAGCGGGGTTGGGTGAGCAGTTCTTC | CASSLVPGLAGLGEQFF
few | TRBJ1-5 | NA | 15 | TRBV15 | TGTGCCACCAGCAGAGATGGGGATATCAATCAGCCCCAGCATTTT | CATSRDGDINQPQHF
NA | TRBJ1-1 | TRBD1 | 14 | TRBV10-3 | TGTGCCATCAGTGAAGGGACAGTGAACACTGAAGCTTTCTTT | CAISEGTVNTEAFF
NA | TRBJ2-5 | TRBD1 | 18 | TRBV12-5 | TGTGCTAGTGGTTTGCTTCTGACGGGACAGGGACGCCTTGAGACCCATTACTTC | CASGLLLTGQGRLETHYF
many | TRBJ2-6 | NA | 18 | TRBV10-3 | TGTGCCACCTTAGGGGCAATAGCTGAGTACTCTGGGGCCAACGTCCTGACTTTC | CATLGAIAEYSGANVLTF
NA | TRBJ2-7 | NA | 14 | TRBV7-8 | TGTGCCAGCAGCTTCCACGGGACTGGCTACGAGCAGTACTTC | CASSFHGTGYEQYF
few | TRBJ1-4 | NA | 16 | TRBV7-6 | TGTGCCAGCAGCTTAGCGTTAGGGGGGACCGCCGGGAAACTGTTTTTT | CASSLALGGTAGKLFF
NA | TRBJ1-6 | TRBD1 | 19 | TRBV23-1 | TGCGCCAGCAGTCTCCACAGGGGCTTGAATTCGGGAAATAATTCACCCCTCCACTTT | CASSLHRGLNSGNNSPLHF
NA | TRBJ1-1 | NA | 17 | TRBV9 | TGTGCCAGCAGCGTAGTATTGGGGGGGGGAGATACCACTGAAGCTTTCTTT | CASSVVLGGGDTTEAFF
many | TRBJ1-4 | NA | 15 | TRBV7-6 | TGTGCCAGCAGCTTATCTGAGATCGTGGGTGAAAAACTGTTTTTT | CASSLSEIVGEKLFF
NA | TRBJ2-1 | NA | 14 | TRBV9 | TGTGCCAGCAGCCTCTCAGGGACTGACAATGAGCAGTTCTTC | CASSLSGTDNEQFF
NA | TRBJ1-3 | TRBD1 | 15 | TRBV19 | TGTGCCAGTACTTCGACAGGGGCGGACGGAAACACCATATATTTT | CASTSTGADGNTIYF
few | TRBJ1-2 | NA | 16 | TRBV19 | TGTGCCAGTAGTACCCCTGGACGGAGCTATTTGGCTGGCTACACCTTC | CASSTPGRSYLAGYTF
NA | TRBJ2-7 | TRBD1 | 14 | TRBV19 | TGTGCCAGTAGTCGGACAGGGGGGAGGCACGAGCAGTACTTC | CASSRTGGRHEQYF
many | TRBJ2-4 | NA | 16 | TRBV6-2/TRBV6-3 | TGTGCCAGCAGTTACTATGCGGGGAAAGCCAAAAACATTCAGTACTTC | CASSYYAGKAKNIQYF
NA | TRBJ2-1 | TRBD2 | 15 | TRBV2 | TGTGCCAGCAGCGCCGGGACTAGCGGGCCAAGTGAGCAGTTCTTC | CASSAGTSGPSEQFF
many | TRBJ2-7 | TRBD1 | 13 | TRBV7-6 | TGTGCCAGCAGCCCGGACAGGGCCTACGAGCAGTACTTC | CASSPDRAYEQYF
many | TRBJ2-5 | NA | 13 | TRBV12-3/TRBV12-4 | TGTGCCAGCAGCTGGGGCGGCTTAGAGACCCAGTACTTC | CASSWGGLETQYF
once | TRBJ2-7 | NA | 15 | TRBV19 | TGTGCCCGTAGTATCTTTAGGGGTCCACTCTACGAGCAGTACTTC | CARSIFRGPLYEQYF
NA | TRBJ2-5 | NA | 14 | TRBV2 | TGTGCCAGCAGGGGACCCCCGGGGCAAGAGACCCAGTACTTC | CASRGPPGQETQYF
NA | TRBJ1-5 | NA | 12 | TRBV6-5 | TGTGCCAGCAGTTACGGGTCCGGGCCCCAGCATTTT | CASSYGSGPQHF
few | TRBJ2-1 | NA | 12 | TRBV7-3 | TGTGCCAGCAGCGGCCAGGGCGATGAGCAGTTCTTC | CASSGQGDEQFF
NA | TRBJ2-5 | TRBD2 | 16 | TRBV12-3/TRBV12-4 | TGTGCCAGCAGTTCTCCGGGACTACATTATCTAGAGACCCAGTACTTC | CASSSPGLHYLETQYF
many | TRBJ2-2 | NA | 13 | TRBV7-6 | TGTGCCAGCAGCTACGTAGGCACCGGGGAGCTGTTTTTT | CASSYVGTGELFF
NA | TRBJ2-3 | NA | 15 | TRBV10-3 | TGTGCCATCAGTGAGTCGGGGGGCGGGACAGATACGCAGTATTTT | CAISESGGGTDTQYF
NA | TRBJ2-2 | NA | 14 | TRBV28 | TGTGCCAGCAGTAGGCAGGGCGACACCGGGGAGCTGTTTTTT | CASSRQGDTGELFF
NA | TRBJ2-1 | TRBD2 | 15 | TRBV19 | TGTGCCAGTAGTAATTCCCGCGGGGGGCTCAATGAGCAGTTCTTC | CASSNSRGGLNEQFF
NA | TRBJ2-7 | NA | 18 | TRBV5-1 | TGCGCCAGCAGCTTGCGCCCCCTCTTACTACAACCTACGGTGGAGCAGTACTTC | CASSLRPLLLQPTVEQYF